This entry lists 32 T cell receptor beta chains sequenced from one sample in a study of blood T cell repertoires in COVID-19. TCRdb keeps only in-frame clones here, not all; method: immunoSEQ multiplex PCR. The sample includes more than 85,000 clones, over 85% seen only once; the top ten take under 2%. Sequencing used peripheral blood. Receptors were obtained from a woman aged 45-65 years with COVID-19, enrolled during active disease.

V gene TRBV5-1 combines with J gene TRBJ2-3; D perhaps matches TRBD1 (6 bases). There are 16 residues in the CDR3. V was trimmed by 3 bases and J by 2 bases, leaving 16 bases between them. Germline V gives CDR1 SGHRS, CDR2 YFSETQ. The CDR3 DNA reads as TGCGCCAGCAGCTCCAGAACAGGGTATCCCACAGATACGCAGTATTTT. Translated: CASSSRTGYPTDTQYF.

The chain has TRBV29-1 and TRBJ2-6, with D tentatively TRBD1 (6 bases). From germline, CDR1 is SQVTM and CDR2 ANQGSEA. CDR3 length equals 13 residues. Trimming removed 4 bases at V and 11 bases at J, with 15 bases between. The CDR3 region is CSVGGLGGDVLTF. The DNA for the CDR3 is TGCAGCGTTGGGGGGCTGGGTGGAGACGTCCTGACTTTC.

This chain connects TRBV10-1 to TRBJ2-1, with 9 bases fitting TRBD2. Germline V gene lookup returns CDR1 WNHNN and CDR2 SYGVQD (reference sequence). Germline trimming cut 8 bases from V and 7 bases from J; bases unmatched to any gene: 12. CDR3 size: 15 residues. CDR3 loop: CASSAGLAGANEQFF. The DNA of the CDR3 is TGCGCCAGCTCTGCGGGACTAGCTGGGGCGAATGAGCAGTTCTTC.

V usage is TRBV5-1 and J usage is TRBJ1-5; D is uncertain. The ends were cut back, 0 bases at V and 4 bases at J, with 11 bases in the middle. CDR1 and CDR2 from the germline V gene are SGHRS and YFSETQ. CDR3 length equals 15 residues. CDR3 residues: CASSLDGISNQPQHF. The CDR3 bases are TGCGCCAGCAGCTTGGACGGGATATCTAATCAGCCCCAGCATTTT.

This chain links TRBV2 with TRBJ1-1, with D unclear. Trimming pared 5 bases from V and 1 base from J, leaving 11 bases between. Germline CDR1 SNHLY, CDR2 FYNNEI. This CDR3 has 14 residues. DNA for the CDR3: TGTGCCAGCAGTTCCCTCCGGGAGAACACTGAAGCTTTCTTT. Protein: CASSSLRENTEAFF.

The chain couples TRBV30 to TRBJ2-3; TRBD2 is a possible D gene (6 bases). CDR3 length: 18 residues. The V end was cut by 1 base, the J end by 0 bases, with 20 bases between. Germline V gene sequence: CDR1 GTSNPN, CDR2 SVGIG (reference sequence). The CDR3 coding sequence is TGTGCCTGGAGTGAACCGGGACTCTCTTTGACGAGCACAGATACGCAGTATTTT. Amino acid sequence: CAWSEPGLSLTSTDTQYF.

J is TRBJ1-5 and V is TRBV5-8, with a weak D call TRBD1 (5 bases). The V end was cut by 2 bases, the J end by 5 bases, with 11 bases between. Germline V gene data show CDR1 as SGHTS and CDR2 as YDEGEE. This CDR3 is 14 amino acids long. The DNA for the CDR3 is TGTGCCAGCAGCTTTGGGAGGGGTCATCAGCCCCAGCATTTT. This translates into CASSFGRGHQPQHF. Variable domain in full (rest from reference TRBV5-8 and TRBJ1-5): EAGVTQSPTHLIKTRGQQATLRCSPISGHTSVYWYQQALGLGLQFLLWYDEGEERNRGNFPPRFSGRQFPNYSSELNVNALELEDSALYLCASSFGRGHQPQHFGDGTRLSIL.

The rearrangement uses TRBV10-2 and TRBJ2-3; tentative D call: TRBD2 (6 bases). Germline CDR1 reads WSHSY; CDR2 reads SAAADI. CDR3 size: 17 residues. V was trimmed by 0 bases and J by 0 bases, leaving 13 bases between them. This CDR3 is CASSESSAGPSTDTQYF. The CDR3 DNA follows: TGCGCCAGCAGTGAGTCTTCGGCGGGACCAAGCACAGATACGCAGTATTTT.

This chain joins TRBV5-6 and TRBJ2-2; 8 nucleotides align to TRBD2. Looked up from germline, CDR1 is SGHDT and CDR2 is YYEEEE. The length of the CDR3 is 15 residues. With V trimmed by 5 bases and J by 5 bases, 8 bases remained unmatched. The CDR3 nucleotides read TGTGCCAGCAGGCGTCCGGGGGGGCTAACCGGGGAGCTGTTTTTT. It encodes CASRRPGGLTGELFF. Drawing the rest from reference TRBV5-6 and TRBJ2-2, the complete variable domain is DAGVTQSPTHLIKTRGQQVTLRCSPKSGHDTVSWYQQALGQGPQFIFQYYEEEERQRGNFPDRFSGHQFPNYSSELNVNALLLGDSALYLCASRRPGGLTGELFFGEGSRLTVL.

The chain links TRBV5-4 to TRBJ2-5; 10 positions match TRBD2. V gave up 3 bases and J gave up 4 bases; unmatched junction bases: 3. In germline, CDR1 is SGHNT, CDR2 YYREEE (reference sequence). The CDR3 spans 14 residues. CDR3 loop: CASSSRTSGETQYF. In nucleotides, the CDR3 is TGTGCCAGCAGCTCCCGGACTAGCGGAGAGACCCAGTACTTC.

The rearrangement uses TRBV2 and TRBJ1-2; weak D call: TRBD1 (6 bases). The V gene lost 6 bases and the J gene lost 0 bases, with 11 bases spanning the gap. This CDR3 is built from 14 residues. Germline CDR1 reads SNHLY; CDR2 reads FYNNEI. As DNA, the CDR3 is TGTGCCAGCAGCGTCAGGGGAGCTAACTATGGCTACACCTTC. This codes for CASSVRGANYGYTF.

The chain employs TRBV5-1 and TRBJ1-1; TRBD1 might be the D (6 bases). CDR1 and CDR2 from the germline V gene are SGHRS and YFSETQ. Trimming took 2 bases from V and 1 from J, leaving 9 bases between them. The CDR3 consists of 14 residues. This CDR3 reads CASSLQGWNTEAFF. As DNA, the CDR3 is TGCGCCAGCAGCTTACAGGGTTGGAACACTGAAGCTTTCTTT. Together with reference TRBV5-1 and TRBJ1-1, the CDR3 gives the full variable domain: KAGVTQTPRYLIKTRGQQVTLSCSPISGHRSVSWYQQTPGQGLQFLFEYFSETQRNKGNFPGRFSGRQFSNSRSEMNVSTLELGDSALYLCASSLQGWNTEAFFGQGTRLTVV.

The chain is built from TRBV7-2 and TRBJ1-2, with D unresolved. The CDR3 spans 15 residues. Germline-derived CDR1 and CDR2 are SGHTA and FQGNSA. V lost 0 bases and J lost 7, with 15 bases in between. CDR3 coding DNA: TGTGCCAGCAGCTTAGCGCCCGGGAGGTTTCGTGGCTACACCTTC. Protein: CASSLAPGRFRGYTF.

The chain employs TRBV6-6 and TRBJ1-2, with D possibly TRBD1 on 5 matching bases. Trimming left V 8 bases short and J 3 bases short, with 13 bases between. The CDR3 is 13 residues long. Germline CDR1 and CDR2: MNHNY and SVGAGI (reference sequence). DNA for the CDR3: TGTGCCAGCGGAAATCAGGGCTACTATGGCTACACCTTC. It yields the protein CASGNQGYYGYTF.

The chain recombines TRBV27 with TRBJ1-3; a possible D gene is TRBD1 (5 bases). Looked up from germline, CDR1 is MNHEY and CDR2 is SMNVEV (reference sequence). The CDR3 has 16 residues. The V end lost 4 bases, the J end lost 5 bases, and 18 bases lay between the germline ends. CDR3 region: CASSSYRTSGRNTIYF. In DNA form, the CDR3 reads TGTGCCAGCAGTTCCTATAGGACAAGCGGGCGAAACACCATATATTTT.

The gene calls are TRBV6-5 and TRBJ1-4; 7 nucleotides agree with TRBD1. The CDR3 covers 15 residues. V lost 0 bases and J lost 5; bases outside the gene matches: 3. Germline assignment: CDR1 MNHEY and CDR2 SVGAGI. The CDR3: CASSYSDRVNEKLFF. CDR3 nucleotide sequence: TGTGCCAGCAGTTACTCTGACAGGGTAAATGAAAAACTGTTTTTT.

The chain combines TRBV6-6 with TRBJ1-3, with no clear D. The CDR3 has 15 residues. Germline assignment: CDR1 MNHNY and CDR2 SVGAGI (reference sequence). V was cut by 0 bases and J by 0 bases, with 6 bases left in between. CDR3 residues: CASSYSTLSGNTIYF. CDR3 coding DNA: TGTGCCAGCAGTTACTCGACACTCTCTGGAAACACCATATATTTT.

The gene calls are TRBV29-1 and TRBJ1-2, with 9 bases that match TRBD1. The CDR3 runs to 13 residues. Trimming at V came to 2 bases and at J to 6 bases, leaving 4 bases not matched to a gene. CDR1 is SQVTM and CDR2 is ANQGSEA in the germline V gene. The CDR3 region has the DNA TGCAGCGTTGAACAGGGACAGGGAAATGGCTACACCTTC. The encoded protein is CSVEQGQGNGYTF.

J is TRBJ1-1 and V is TRBV29-1, with D hard to call. V was pared by 4 bases and J by 9 bases, with 18 bases between. This CDR3 region has 13 residues. CDR1 SQVTM and CDR2 ANQGSEA come from the germline V gene. CDR3 sequence (DNA): TGCAGCGTTGTTCCCTCCCGGGGAGGCCAAGCTTTCTTT. It yields the protein CSVVPSRGGQAFF.

The chain links TRBV19 to TRBJ1-5; D is undetermined. Per germline, CDR1 LNHDA and CDR2 SQIVND (reference sequence). The V and J ends lost 2 bases and 0 bases respectively, with 8 bases between them. The CDR3 is 15 amino acids. Here the CDR3 reads CASSISGNSNQPQHF. The CDR3 coding sequence is TGTGCCAGTAGTATATCAGGTAATAGCAATCAGCCCCAGCATTTT.

The chain employs TRBV6-2 or TRBV6-3 and TRBJ2-2; 7 bases line up with TRBD1. This CDR3 is built from 15 residues. Germline CDR1 reads MNHEY; CDR2 reads SVGEGT. J was trimmed by 5 bases and V by 5 bases; bases with no gene match: 8. Written as DNA, the CDR3 is TGTGCCAGCAGTGGTTTAAGGGGGCGGACCGGGGAGCTGTTTTTT. Protein sequence: CASSGLRGRTGELFF.

The chain uses TRBV21-1 and TRBJ2-7; the table calls TRBD2, which could not be checked here. TRBV21-1 is a listed pseudogene. The CDR3 runs 12 residues. CDR3 in DNA: TGTGCCAGAGCACCCTACTTTCGCGAGCAGTACGTC. Translating gives CARAPYFREQYV.

The V gene is TRBV9, the J gene TRBJ1-1; 8 nucleotides line up with TRBD1. V lost 5 bases, J lost 5 bases, and 11 bases stayed unmatched. The length of the CDR3 is 15 residues. The germline CDR1 and CDR2 sequences are SGDLS and YYNGEE. CDR3 amino acids: CASSPTRGRWTEAFF. The CDR3 DNA sequence: TGTGCCAGCAGTCCTACCAGGGGGCGCTGGACTGAAGCTTTCTTT.

This chain links TRBV7-9 with TRBJ2-1; D is uncertain. The germline V gene has CDR1 SEHNR and CDR2 FQNEAQ (reference sequence). V shed 3 bases and J shed 11 bases, with 11 bases lying between them. The CDR3 extends over 12 amino acids. This CDR3 is CASSFPDTQQFF. The CDR3 bases are TGTGCCAGCAGCTTCCCCGACACTCAGCAGTTCTTC.

The chain is built from TRBV2 and TRBJ2-1; 7 bases line up with TRBD1. The CDR3 is 14 residues long. Trimming removed 11 bases from V and 6 bases from J; junction bases left unmatched: 13. Germline CDR1 and CDR2: SNHLY and FYNNEI. The CDR3: CACIFGQVTNEQFF. CDR3 nucleotides: TGTGCCTGCATATTCGGACAGGTTACCAATGAGCAGTTCTTC.

The rearrangement uses TRBV19 and TRBJ1-5, with 11 bases aligning to TRBD1. CDR3 length: 15 residues. With V trimmed by 4 bases and J by 6 bases, 5 bases remained unmatched. Germline lookup yields CDR1 LNHDA and CDR2 SQIVND (reference sequence). The chain's CDR3 is CASSTSGTGGQPQHF. The CDR3 DNA reads as TGTGCCAGTAGTACTTCCGGGACAGGGGGTCAGCCCCAGCATTTT.

The chain employs TRBV28 and TRBJ1-5; D may be TRBD1 (5 bases). The germline V and J ends were trimmed by 6 bases and 2 bases, with 14 bases remaining between them. There are 15 residues in the CDR3. Looked up from germline, CDR1 is MDHEN and CDR2 is SYDVKM. CDR3 amino acids: CASSISGGGNQPQHF. The CDR3 DNA follows: TGTGCCAGCAGCATCTCCGGGGGTGGCAATCAGCCCCAGCATTTT.

The chain carries TRBV6-2 or TRBV6-3 and TRBJ2-2; 9 bases line up with TRBD2. This CDR3 has 19 residues. In germline, CDR1 is MNHEY, CDR2 SVGEGT. Trimming removed 5 bases from V and 7 bases from J; junction bases left unmatched: 20. The CDR3 region has the DNA TGTGCCAGCAGTCCCCACCGACTAGCGGCCCACCCACAGAACGGGGAGCTGTTTTTT. Protein product: CASSPHRLAAHPQNGELFF.

The chain carries TRBV5-1 and TRBJ2-2, with 11 bases aligning to TRBD1. CDR1 is SGHRS and CDR2 is YFSETQ in the germline V gene. V dropped 4 bases and J dropped 7; count of bases not matched to a gene: 9. This CDR3 contains 16 residues. Written as DNA, the CDR3 is TGCGCCAGCAGCCCGCGGGACAGGGGGTTCGGCGGGGAGCTGTTTTTT. This gives the protein CASSPRDRGFGGELFF.

This clone was counted once. CDR3 region: CASSMEADQPQHF. DNA of the CDR3: TGTGCCAGTAGTATGGAGGCAGATCAGCCCCAGCATTTT. The chain has TRBV19 and TRBJ1-5; D is uncertain. CDR1 and CDR2 from the germline V gene are LNHDA and SQIVND (reference sequence). The CDR3 has 13 residues. The V gene lost 3 bases and the J gene lost 5 bases, with 8 bases spanning the gap.

The V call is TRBV28, the J call TRBJ1-1, with TRBD1 matching over 11 bases. This CDR3 has 11 amino acids. CDR1 MDHEN and CDR2 SYDVKM come from the germline V gene. V lost 9 bases to trimming and J lost 12 bases; unmatched junction nucleotides: 6. CDR3 loop: CASPGTGGSFF. CDR3 DNA: TGTGCCAGTCCCGGGACAGGGGGGTCTTTCTTT.

The CDR3 DNA sequence: TGTGCCAGCAGCTTCCCTAGCGGGGGAAGCACAGATACGCAGTATTTT. It yields the protein CASSFPSGGSTDTQYF. The rearrangement links TRBV5-6 to TRBJ2-3, with TRBD2 matching 10 bases. Germline values: CDR1 SGHDT, CDR2 YYEEEE. This CDR3 is 16 amino acids long. V lost 2 bases and J lost 0; bases outside the gene matches: 3.